This T cell receptor beta chain was sequenced in a study of blood T cells in healthy people across ages. General observations from the study: Estimated diversity across one million T cells was deemed an underestimate. The study found more naive CD4+ cells and higher diversity in long-lived than aged donors. PBMC samples, being unsorted, prevented any conclusive comparison of naive and antigen-experienced cells. Donor CMV infection status was unknown, possibly confounding age-related changes in expanded clonotypes.

Primed by a sample-barcoded 5' primer and a J-beta primer mix, a second PCR proceeded for about 7 to 11 cycles. TCRdb recomputed calls from the 5' RACE reads with MiXCR, one row per CDR3 protein. The sample carries approximately 1,000,000 distinct CDR3 sequences, roughly two fifths recorded once. In the case of this clonotype: Its antigen remains unidentified.

The CDR3 covers 15 residues. Germline V lookup: CDR1 SGDLS, CDR2 YYNGEE. This receptor was obtained from a man in his late teens or twenties in good health. Sequenced: blood. The chain links TRBV9 to TRBJ2-1; 8 bases fit TRBD2. Gene TRBJ2-7 matches the end of the DNA better, so the J call may be wrong. The CDR3 sequence: CASSVVSGDYNEQYF. CDR3 DNA sequence: TGTGCCAGCAGCGTAGTTAGCGGGGACTACAATGAGCAGTACTTC.